The T cell receptor (beta chain) described here comes from a study of breast tumors, draining lymph nodes, adjacent tissues. Axillary draining lymph nodes of breast cancer patients supplied the node samples. The CDR3 spans 11 residues. V lost 4 bases and J lost 2, with 0 bases in between. CDR1 SEHNR and CDR2 FQNEAQ come from the germline V gene (reference sequence). This clonotype was counted at least ten times. Its antigen is as yet unknown. Using its own MiXCR run on the multiplex PCR reads, TCRdb lists one record per CDR3 protein. This sample has 200,000 to 250,000 distinct CDR3 sequences, with 30% to 35% found just once. Overall study results and limits: That most tumor T cells come from lymph nodes remained unproven. Luminal-like breast cancer showed significantly greater tumor-nontumor repertoire similarity than basal-like breast cancer did. Tumor repertoires ranked between lymph nodes and nontumor tissue in diversity, with V and J gene preferences. Most tumor T cells seemingly derive from lymph node, then expand in tumor.

Source material: axillary lymph node tissue. The chain employs TRBV7-9 and TRBJ1-3; D is unclear. The receptor's source is a female donor with breast cancer. Some clones in this sample may be carry-over from other donors' samples. CDR3 sequence reads: CASSSGNTIYF. The CDR3, as DNA: TGTGCCAGCAGCTCTGGAAACACCATATATTTT. Full variable domain (remainder filled in from reference TRBV7-9 and TRBJ1-3): DTGVSQNPRHKITKRGQNVTFRCDPISEHNRLYWYRQTLGQGPEFLTYFQNEAQLEKSRLLSDRFSAERPKGSFSTLEIQRTEQGDSAMYLCASSSGNTIYFGEGSWLTVV.